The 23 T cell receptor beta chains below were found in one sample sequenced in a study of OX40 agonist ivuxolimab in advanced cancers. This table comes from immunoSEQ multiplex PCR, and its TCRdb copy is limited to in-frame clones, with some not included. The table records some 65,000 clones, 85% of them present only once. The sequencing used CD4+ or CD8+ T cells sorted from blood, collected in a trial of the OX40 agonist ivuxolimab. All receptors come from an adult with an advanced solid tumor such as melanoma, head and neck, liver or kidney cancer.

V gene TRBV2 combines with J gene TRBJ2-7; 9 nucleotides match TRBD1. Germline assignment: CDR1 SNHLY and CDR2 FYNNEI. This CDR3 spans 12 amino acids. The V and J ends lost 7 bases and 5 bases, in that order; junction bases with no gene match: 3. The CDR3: CASTRDRDEQYF. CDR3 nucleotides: TGTGCCAGCACCCGGGACAGGGACGAGCAGTACTTC.

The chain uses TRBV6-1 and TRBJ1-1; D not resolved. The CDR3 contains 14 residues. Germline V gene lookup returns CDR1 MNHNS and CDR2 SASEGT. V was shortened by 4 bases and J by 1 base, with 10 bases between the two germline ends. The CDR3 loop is CASSGRTGNTEAFF. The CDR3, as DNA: TGTGCCAGCAGTGGCCGGACGGGGAACACTGAAGCTTTCTTT.

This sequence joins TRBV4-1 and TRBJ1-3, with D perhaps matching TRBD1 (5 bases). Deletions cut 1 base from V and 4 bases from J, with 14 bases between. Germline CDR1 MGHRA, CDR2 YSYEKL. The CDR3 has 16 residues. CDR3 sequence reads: CASSQAGRVAGNTIYF. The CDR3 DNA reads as TGCGCCAGCAGCCAAGCCGGCAGGGTAGCGGGAAACACCATATATTTT.

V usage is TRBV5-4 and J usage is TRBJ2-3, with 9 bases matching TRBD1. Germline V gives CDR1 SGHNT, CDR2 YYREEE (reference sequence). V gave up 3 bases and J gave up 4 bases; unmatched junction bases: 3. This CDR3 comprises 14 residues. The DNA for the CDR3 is TGTGCCAGCAGCTCTGGACAGGGGCCAGATACGCAGTATTTT. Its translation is CASSSGQGPDTQYF.

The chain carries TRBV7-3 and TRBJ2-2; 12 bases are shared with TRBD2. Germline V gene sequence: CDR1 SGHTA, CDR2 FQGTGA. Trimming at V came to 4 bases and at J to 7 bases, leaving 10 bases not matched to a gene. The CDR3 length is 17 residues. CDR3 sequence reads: CASSYQLAGGPGGELFF. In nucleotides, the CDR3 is TGTGCCAGCAGCTACCAGCTAGCGGGAGGGCCCGGCGGGGAGCTGTTTTTT.

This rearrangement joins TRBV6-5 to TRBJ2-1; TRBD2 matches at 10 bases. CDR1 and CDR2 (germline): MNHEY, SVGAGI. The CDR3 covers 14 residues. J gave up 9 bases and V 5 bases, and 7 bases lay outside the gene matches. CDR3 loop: CASSAQRGGPEQFF. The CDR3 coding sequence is TGTGCCAGCAGTGCTCAGCGGGGGGGCCCTGAGCAGTTCTTC.

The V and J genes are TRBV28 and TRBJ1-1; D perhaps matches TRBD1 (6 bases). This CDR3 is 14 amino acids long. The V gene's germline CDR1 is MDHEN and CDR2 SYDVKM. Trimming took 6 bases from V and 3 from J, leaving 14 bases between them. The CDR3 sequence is CASRSGQIYTEAFF. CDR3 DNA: TGTGCCAGCAGATCCGGACAGATCTACACTGAAGCTTTCTTT.

The CDR3 loop reads CASQGQSANYGYTF. CDR3 bases: TGTGCCAGCCAGGGACAGAGCGCTAACTATGGCTACACCTTC. The rearrangement joins TRBV6-1 to TRBJ1-2, with 7 nucleotides matching TRBD1. The CDR3 extends over 14 amino acids. Germline CDR1 reads MNHNS; CDR2 reads SASEGT. V dropped 8 bases and J dropped 0; count of bases not matched to a gene: 6.

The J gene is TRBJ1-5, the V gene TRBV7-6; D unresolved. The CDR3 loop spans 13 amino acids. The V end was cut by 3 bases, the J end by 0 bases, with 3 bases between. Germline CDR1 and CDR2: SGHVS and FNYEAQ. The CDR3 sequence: CASSFNSNQPQHF. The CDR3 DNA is TGTGCCAGCAGCTTCAATAGCAATCAGCCCCAGCATTTT.

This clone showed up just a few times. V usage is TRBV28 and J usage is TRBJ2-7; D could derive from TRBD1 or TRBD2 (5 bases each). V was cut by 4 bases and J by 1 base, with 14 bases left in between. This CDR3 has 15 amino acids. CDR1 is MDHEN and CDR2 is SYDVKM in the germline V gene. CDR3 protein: CASSSTGALSYEQYF. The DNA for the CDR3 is TGTGCCAGCAGTTCCACCGGGGCGCTATCCTACGAGCAGTACTTC.

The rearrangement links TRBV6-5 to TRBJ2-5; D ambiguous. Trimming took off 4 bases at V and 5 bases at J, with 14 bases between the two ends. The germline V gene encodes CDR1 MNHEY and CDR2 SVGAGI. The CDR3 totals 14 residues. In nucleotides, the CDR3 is TGTGCCAGCAGTTCCCGTCCAACCGCGGAGACCCAGTACTTC. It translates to CASSSRPTAETQYF.

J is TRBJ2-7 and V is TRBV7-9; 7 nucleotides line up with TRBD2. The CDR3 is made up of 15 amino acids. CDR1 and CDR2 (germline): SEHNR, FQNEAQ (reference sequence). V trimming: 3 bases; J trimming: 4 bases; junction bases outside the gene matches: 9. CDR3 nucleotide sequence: TGTGCCAGCAGCTTCCGGAGCGGGAAGGGATACGAGCAGTACTTC. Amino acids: CASSFRSGKGYEQYF.

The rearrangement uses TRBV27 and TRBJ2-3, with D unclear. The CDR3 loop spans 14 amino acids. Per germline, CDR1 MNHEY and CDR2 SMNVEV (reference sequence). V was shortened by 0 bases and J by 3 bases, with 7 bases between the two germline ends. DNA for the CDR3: TGTGCCAGCAGTTTATCGTATCAGACAGATACGCAGTATTTT. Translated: CASSLSYQTDTQYF.

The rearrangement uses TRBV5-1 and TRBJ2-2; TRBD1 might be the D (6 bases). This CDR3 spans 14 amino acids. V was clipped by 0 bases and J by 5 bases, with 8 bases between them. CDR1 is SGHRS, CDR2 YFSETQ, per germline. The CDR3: CASSLVGGTGELFF. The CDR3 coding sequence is TGCGCCAGCAGCTTGGTAGGGGGAACCGGGGAGCTGTTTTTT.

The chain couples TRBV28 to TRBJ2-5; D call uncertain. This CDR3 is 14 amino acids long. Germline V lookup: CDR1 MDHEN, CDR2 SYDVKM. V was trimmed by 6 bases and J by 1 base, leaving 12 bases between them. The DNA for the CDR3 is TGTGCCAGCAGGGGCCAGCTAGTCCAAGAGACCCAGTACTTC. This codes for CASRGQLVQETQYF.

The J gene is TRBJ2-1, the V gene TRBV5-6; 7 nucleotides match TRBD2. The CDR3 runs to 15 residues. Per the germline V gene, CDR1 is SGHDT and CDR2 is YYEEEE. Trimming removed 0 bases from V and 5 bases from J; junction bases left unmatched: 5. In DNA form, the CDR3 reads TGTGCCAGCAGCTTGGTTAGCGGGCTTCACAATGAGCAGTTCTTC. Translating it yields CASSLVSGLHNEQFF.

CDR3: CASDKSSYEQYF. CDR3 coding DNA: TGTGCCTCGGACAAAAGCTCCTACGAGCAGTACTTC. This chain links TRBV30 with TRBJ2-7; TRBD1 is a possible D gene (5 bases). The V and J ends lost 7 bases and 0 bases respectively, with 10 bases between them. This CDR3 contains 12 residues. Germline V CDR1 and CDR2: GTSNPN, SVGIG (reference sequence).

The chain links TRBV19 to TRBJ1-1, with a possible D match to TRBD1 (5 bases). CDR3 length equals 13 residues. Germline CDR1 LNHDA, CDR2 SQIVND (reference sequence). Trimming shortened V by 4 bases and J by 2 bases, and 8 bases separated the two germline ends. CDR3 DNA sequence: TGTGCCAGTAGTAAACAGGTTAACACTGAAGCTTTCTTT. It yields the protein CASSKQVNTEAFF.

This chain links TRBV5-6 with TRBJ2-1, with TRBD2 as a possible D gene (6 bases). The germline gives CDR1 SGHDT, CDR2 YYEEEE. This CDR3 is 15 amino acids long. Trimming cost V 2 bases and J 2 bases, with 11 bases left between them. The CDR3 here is CASSFSSVAYNEQFF. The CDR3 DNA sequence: TGTGCCAGCAGCTTCTCTAGCGTGGCCTACAATGAGCAGTTCTTC.

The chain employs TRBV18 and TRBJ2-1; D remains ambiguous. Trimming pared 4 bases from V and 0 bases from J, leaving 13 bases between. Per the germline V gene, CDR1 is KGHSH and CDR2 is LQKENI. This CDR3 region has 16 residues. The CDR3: CASSLLRVRSYNEQFF. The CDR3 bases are TGTGCCAGCTCACTACTAAGGGTTCGCTCCTACAATGAGCAGTTCTTC.

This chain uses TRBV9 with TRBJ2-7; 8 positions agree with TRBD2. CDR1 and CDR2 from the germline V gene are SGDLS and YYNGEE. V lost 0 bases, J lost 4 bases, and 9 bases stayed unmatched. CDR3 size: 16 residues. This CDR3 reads CASSVELAASRYEQYF. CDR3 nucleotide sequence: TGTGCCAGCAGCGTAGAACTAGCGGCCTCGAGATACGAGCAGTACTTC.

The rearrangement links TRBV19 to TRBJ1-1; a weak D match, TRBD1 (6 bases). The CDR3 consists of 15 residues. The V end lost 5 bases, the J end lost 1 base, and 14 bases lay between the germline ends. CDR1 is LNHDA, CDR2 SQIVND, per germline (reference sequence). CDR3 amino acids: CASSAPTGRNTEAFF. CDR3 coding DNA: TGTGCCAGTAGTGCCCCAACAGGGAGGAACACTGAAGCTTTCTTT.

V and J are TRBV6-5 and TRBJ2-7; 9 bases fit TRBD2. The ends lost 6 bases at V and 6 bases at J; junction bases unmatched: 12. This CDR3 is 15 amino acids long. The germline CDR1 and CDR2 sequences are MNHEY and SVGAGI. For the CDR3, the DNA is TGTGCCAGCAGGCACAAACCGGGACTAGCTGGCGAGCAGTACTTC. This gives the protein CASRHKPGLAGEQYF.